Sequencing of this TCR beta chain was carried out in a study of cytomegalovirus exposure and HLA in healthy donors. With 1 base removed from V and 4 bases from J, the gap between germline ends came to 7 bases. The CDR3 length is 13 residues. Germline CDR1 is SEHNR and CDR2 is FQNEAQ (reference sequence). Use of 60 Vbeta and 13 Jbeta primers characterized the PCR. The assay was immunoSEQ multiplex PCR, and TCRdb's table has in-frame clones only and misses some. The table lists 60,000 to 75,000 clones, roughly four fifths of them singletons. The sequence came from a woman under 40 in good health and CMV-seropositive. The material sequenced was PBMCs. The chain couples TRBV7-9 to TRBJ1-1; TRBD1 is a possible D gene (6 bases). The CDR3 region has the DNA TGTGCCAGCAGCTTAGGAGGGGGCACTGAAGCTTTCTTT. It translates to CASSLGGGTEAFF. The entire variable domain, with the rest obtained from reference TRBV7-9 and TRBJ1-1, is as follows: DTGVSQNPRHKITKRGQNVTFRCDPISEHNRLYWYRQTLGQGPEFLTYFQNEAQLEKSRLLSDRFSAERPKGSFSTLEIQRTEQGDSAMYLCASSLGGGTEAFFGQGTRLTVV.